These 28 T cell receptor beta chains were sequenced from one sample in a study of shared clonotypes between healthy human individuals. Method: immunoSEQ multiplex PCR; TCRdb's copy keeps in-frame clones and lacks some. This sample has over 2 million clones, with 80% to 95% found just once. Sequencing input: naive CD4+ T cells from PBMCs. Subset meaning: CD45RA+ positively selected. Receptor source: a man between 18 and 29 years old in good health. Some clones in this sample may be carry-over from other donors' samples.

The chain couples TRBV6-1 to TRBJ2-7, with D tentatively TRBD1 (8 bases). From germline, CDR1 is MNHNS and CDR2 SASEGT. V was cut by 5 bases and J by 3 bases, with 14 bases left in between. This CDR3 region has 14 residues. CDR3 nucleotides: TGTGCCAGCAGTACAGGGGGGGGAAGCTACGAGCAGTACTTC. The encoded protein is CASSTGGGSYEQYF.

This chain links TRBV2 with TRBJ2-5; 7 bases line up with TRBD1. Per the germline V gene, CDR1 is SNHLY and CDR2 is FYNNEI. This CDR3 has 14 amino acids. J lost 5 bases, V lost 4 bases, and 7 bases had no gene match. The CDR3 DNA reads as TGTGCCAGCAGTGGGGCAGGGGGTAGGGAGACCCAGTACTTC. Residues: CASSGAGGRETQYF.

The chain joins TRBV25-1 to TRBJ2-3, with 12 bases matching TRBD2. The CDR3 is 14 amino acids. Germline V gene sequence: CDR1 MGHDK, CDR2 SYGVNS. V lost 5 bases, J lost 5 bases, and 2 bases stayed unmatched. The CDR3 protein is CASSQLAGGDTQYF. Here the CDR3 DNA reads TGTGCCAGCAGTCAACTAGCGGGAGGAGATACGCAGTATTTT.

V and J are TRBV5-1 and TRBJ2-3; no definite D call. The CDR3 consists of 14 residues. Looked up from germline, CDR1 is SGHRS and CDR2 is YFSETQ. V was clipped by 4 bases and J by 3 bases, with 12 bases between them. The CDR3 region has the DNA TGCGCCAGCAGCCTACCCATGTCGACAGATACGCAGTATTTT. Residues: CASSLPMSTDTQYF.

As for this clone: This specimen includes other DNA sequences encoding the same CDR3. The chain links TRBV7-3 to TRBJ2-2; no clear D gene. The CDR3 length is 14 residues. V dropped 2 bases and J dropped 1 base, with 5 bases sitting between them. Germline CDR1 reads SGHTA; CDR2 reads FQGTGA. The CDR3 spells CASSLAVNTGELFF. CDR3 DNA sequence: TGTGCCAGCAGCTTAGCTGTGAACACCGGGGAGCTGTTTTTT. The variable domain in full, completed from reference TRBV7-3 and TRBJ2-2, reads GAGVSQTPSNKVTEKGKYVELRCDPISGHTALYWYRQSLGQGPEFLIYFQGTGAADDSGLPNDRFFAVRPEGSVSTLKIQRTERGDSAVYLCASSLAVNTGELFFGEGSRLTVL.

As for this clone: Other nucleotide sequences in the sample specify the same CDR3. The chain links TRBV2 to TRBJ2-3, with D uncertain. The CDR3 consists of 13 residues. Looked up from germline, CDR1 is SNHLY and CDR2 is FYNNEI. V lost 5 bases to trimming and J lost 4 bases, with 10 bases between them. The DNA of the CDR3 is TGTGCCAGCAGTTACGGCCCTCCAGATACGCAGTATTTT. This encodes CASSYGPPDTQYF.

The chain carries TRBV27 and TRBJ2-1; D tentatively reads TRBD1 or TRBD2 (5 bases each). Trimming removed 5 bases at V and 7 bases at J, with 15 bases between. Germline CDR1 and CDR2: MNHEY and SMNVEV (reference sequence). The CDR3 has 14 amino acids. The CDR3: CASSPVRDANEQFF. In DNA form, the CDR3 reads TGTGCCAGCAGTCCCGTCCGGGACGCAAATGAGCAGTTCTTC.

This chain uses TRBV5-6 with TRBJ1-4; weak D call: TRBD1 (6 bases). The CDR3 covers 15 residues. V lost 4 bases and J lost 1, with 11 bases in between. CDR1 SGHDT and CDR2 YYEEEE come from the germline V gene. The CDR3 sequence is CASSTRGKTNEKLFF. The CDR3 DNA sequence: TGTGCCAGCAGCACGAGGGGGAAAACTAATGAAAAACTGTTTTTT. Using reference TRBV5-6 and TRBJ1-4 for the parts outside the CDR3, the full variable domain is DAGVTQSPTHLIKTRGQQVTLRCSPKSGHDTVSWYQQALGQGPQFIFQYYEEEERQRGNFPDRFSGHQFPNYSSELNVNALLLGDSALYLCASSTRGKTNEKLFFGSGTQLSVL.

This chain links TRBV28 with TRBJ2-7; no clear D. CDR3 length: 12 amino acids. CDR1 MDHEN and CDR2 SYDVKM come from the germline V gene. Trimming cost V 6 bases and J 6 bases, with 12 bases left between them. CDR3 sequence: CASRRSLSEQYF. The CDR3 DNA reads as TGTGCCAGCAGGAGATCCTTAAGCGAGCAGTACTTC.

The rearrangement joins TRBV27 to TRBJ2-1; TRBD2 aligns across 10 bases. Germline trimming cut 3 bases from V and 4 bases from J; bases unmatched to any gene: 6. This CDR3 has 16 residues. Germline loops: CDR1 MNHEY, CDR2 SMNVEV (reference sequence). This CDR3 reads CASSFLLAGGYNEQFF. CDR3 sequence (DNA): TGTGCCAGCAGTTTCCTTTTAGCGGGAGGTTACAATGAGCAGTTCTTC.

The gene calls are TRBV5-1 and TRBJ2-7; tentatively, D is TRBD2 (5 bases). CDR1 and CDR2 from the germline V gene are SGHRS and YFSETQ. The CDR3 spans 17 residues. V lost 9 bases and J 3 bases, leaving 28 bases between the germline ends. The DNA of the CDR3 is TGCGCCATCCACATAGGGAGAGGTGCCCTCCCTCACTACGAGCAGTACTTC. This encodes CAIHIGRGALPHYEQYF. The full variable domain, with the rest looked up from reference TRBV5-1 and TRBJ2-7, is KAGVTQTPRYLIKTRGQQVTLSCSPISGHRSVSWYQQTPGQGLQFLFEYFSETQRNKGNFPGRFSGRQFSNSRSEMNVSTLELGDSALYLCAIHIGRGALPHYEQYFGPGTRLTVT.

The J gene is TRBJ2-1, the V gene TRBV18; D is undetermined. Trimming took off 2 bases at V and 8 bases at J, with 16 bases between the two ends. Germline CDR1 reads KGHSH; CDR2 reads LQKENI. The CDR3 covers 15 residues. The CDR3 region is CASSPIVQAEDEQFF. The CDR3 region has the DNA TGTGCCAGCTCACCAATAGTCCAAGCCGAGGATGAGCAGTTCTTC.

The rearrangement links TRBV6-6 to TRBJ1-2; 8 bases agree with TRBD1. The CDR3 sequence is 14 residues long. Germline CDR1 reads MNHNY; CDR2 reads SVGAGI (reference sequence). V was clipped by 5 bases and J by 5 bases; unmatched bases: 7. The chain's CDR3 is CASSLTGGSYGYTF. The CDR3 region has the DNA TGTGCCAGCAGTCTAACAGGGGGTAGTTATGGCTACACCTTC.

The gene calls are TRBV30 and TRBJ1-5, with no clear D. CDR1 and CDR2 from the germline V gene are GTSNPN and SVGIG (reference sequence). The CDR3 is made up of 16 amino acids. Trimming left V 0 bases short and J 10 bases short, with 22 bases between. The CDR3 protein is CAWSVPQSGPIRPQHF. The CDR3 DNA sequence: TGTGCCTGGAGTGTACCCCAGTCAGGCCCCATTCGACCCCAGCATTTT.

The chain employs TRBV4-1 and TRBJ2-7, with a possible D match to TRBD2 (6 bases). The germline gives CDR1 MGHRA, CDR2 YSYEKL. V lost 1 base to trimming and J lost 6 bases, with 22 bases between them. This CDR3 is built from 17 residues. CDR3 bases: TGCGCCAGCAGCCAAGGATCAGGTCCCCCCTTCGGGGGCGAGCAGTACTTC. As protein: CASSQGSGPPFGGEQYF.

The chain is built from TRBV28 and TRBJ2-7; 12 nucleotides align to TRBD2. The CDR3 totals 15 residues. V shed 6 bases, J shed 2 bases, and the junction held 5 bases outside the gene matches. Germline V gene sequence: CDR1 MDHEN, CDR2 SYDVKM. The CDR3 region is CASSPSGRGAYEQYF. The CDR3 region has the DNA TGTGCCAGCAGCCCTAGCGGGAGGGGTGCCTACGAGCAGTACTTC.

V gene TRBV15 combines with J gene TRBJ2-7; 7 bases match TRBD2. V lost 0 bases, J lost 4 bases, and 3 bases stayed unmatched. Germline V gives CDR1 LNHNV, CDR2 YYDKDF (reference sequence). The CDR3 totals 14 residues. CDR3 in amino acids: CATSREAGIYEQYF. In DNA, the CDR3 is TGTGCCACCAGCAGAGAAGCGGGAATTTACGAGCAGTACTTC.

This chain connects TRBV5-1 to TRBJ1-1; TRBD1 might be the D (6 bases). Germline V gene lookup returns CDR1 SGHRS and CDR2 YFSETQ. This CDR3 region has 15 residues. V was clipped by 1 base and J by 6 bases, with 16 bases between them. CDR3 DNA sequence: TGCGCCAGCAGCTTGCGTGTACGGGGGGCCGCTGAAGCTTTCTTT. It yields the protein CASSLRVRGAAEAFF.

CDR3 in amino acids: CASSLPISTDTQYF. The CDR3 region has the DNA TGTGCCAGCAGCTTGCCTATCTCCACAGATACGCAGTATTTT. This chain joins TRBV5-4 and TRBJ2-3; D uncertain. V was shortened by 1 base and J by 2 bases, with 8 bases between the two germline ends. In germline, CDR1 is SGHNT, CDR2 YYREEE (reference sequence). The CDR3 is made up of 14 amino acids. Full variable domain (rest looked up from reference TRBV5-4 and TRBJ2-3): ETGVTQSPTHLIKTRGQQVTLRCSSQSGHNTVSWYQQALGQGPQFIFQYYREEENGRGNFPPRFSGLQFPNYSSELNVNALELDDSALYLCASSLPISTDTQYFGPGTRLTVL.

The rearrangement uses TRBV7-2 and TRBJ2-3; D unclear. The ends were cut back, 5 bases at V and 1 base at J, with 7 bases in the middle. Germline CDR1 and CDR2: SGHTA and FQGNSA. The CDR3 loop spans 13 amino acids. The CDR3 here is CASSQERTDTQYF. The CDR3, as DNA: TGTGCCAGCAGCCAGGAACGCACAGATACGCAGTATTTT.

The rearrangement joins TRBV5-6 to TRBJ2-5, with D perhaps TRBD1 or TRBD2 (5 bases each). The CDR3 covers 14 residues. V gave up 4 bases and J gave up 2 bases, with 12 bases separating them. Per the germline V gene, CDR1 is SGHDT and CDR2 is YYEEEE. CDR3 region: CASSAGTPQETQYF. Here the CDR3 DNA reads TGTGCCAGCAGCGCTGGGACCCCGCAAGAGACCCAGTACTTC.

Remarks on this clone: Within the sample, other DNA sequences also encode this same CDR3. V gene TRBV7-2 combines with J gene TRBJ2-1; perhaps TRBD2 as D (6 bases). The CDR3 contains 13 residues. The ends were cut back, 1 base at V and 6 bases at J, with 7 bases in the middle. CDR1 is SGHTA, CDR2 FQGNSA, per germline. The CDR3 DNA reads TGTGCCAGCAGCTTAGAAGCGGGCAATGAGCAGTTCTTC. Amino acids: CASSLEAGNEQFF.

This chain joins TRBV28 and TRBJ1-2; D remains unclear. V lost 10 bases to trimming and J lost 2 bases, with 14 bases between them. Per the germline V gene, CDR1 is MDHEN and CDR2 is SYDVKM. CDR3 length equals 13 residues. In nucleotides, the CDR3 is TGTGCCAACTCTCGTGGGCCGAACTATGGCTACACCTTC. Its translation: CANSRGPNYGYTF.

V usage is TRBV5-4 and J usage is TRBJ1-1, with a weak D call TRBD1 (5 bases). CDR3 length: 14 amino acids. Per germline, CDR1 SGHNT and CDR2 YYREEE (reference sequence). The V end lost 4 bases, the J end lost 7 bases, and 17 bases lay between the germline ends. The CDR3 reads CASSPGGGRDEAFF. In nucleotides, the CDR3 is TGTGCCAGCAGCCCGGGGGGTGGGCGCGATGAAGCTTTCTTT. Full variable domain (outside the CDR3, taken from reference TRBV5-4 and TRBJ1-1): ETGVTQSPTHLIKTRGQQVTLRCSSQSGHNTVSWYQQALGQGPQFIFQYYREEENGRGNFPPRFSGLQFPNYSSELNVNALELDDSALYLCASSPGGGRDEAFFGQGTRLTVV.

J is TRBJ1-5 and V is TRBV10-3; no clear D. The V gene's germline CDR1 is ENHRY and CDR2 SYGVKD. The CDR3 extends over 13 amino acids. V shed 0 bases and J shed 6 bases, with 6 bases lying between them. The CDR3 here is CAISESGPQPQHF. Here the CDR3 DNA reads TGTGCCATCAGTGAGTCGGGTCCTCAGCCCCAGCATTTT.

The chain couples TRBV7-2 to TRBJ2-3, with a tentative D call TRBD2 (6 bases). Trimming cost V 1 base and J 6 bases, with 11 bases left between them. CDR1 is SGHTA, CDR2 FQGNSA, per germline. The CDR3 covers 14 residues. CDR3 protein: CASSLGLVGDTQYF. The CDR3 bases are TGTGCCAGCAGCTTAGGACTAGTGGGGGATACGCAGTATTTT.

The V call is TRBV6-6, the J call TRBJ2-3, with 8 bases matching TRBD2. CDR3 length equals 16 residues. The trim removed 0 bases at V and 4 bases at J, leaving 6 bases unmatched. The germline CDR1 and CDR2 sequences are MNHNY and SVGAGI (reference sequence). CDR3 residues: CASSYSSGGPSDTQYF. Written as DNA, the CDR3 is TGTGCCAGCAGTTACTCCTCGGGAGGGCCCTCAGATACGCAGTATTTT.

The chain has TRBV28 and TRBJ2-3; a weak D match, TRBD1 (6 bases). This CDR3 has 16 amino acids. V dropped 5 bases and J dropped 1 base, with 16 bases sitting between them. Germline assignment: CDR1 MDHEN and CDR2 SYDVKM. CDR3 region: CASSPGVARGTDTQYF. CDR3 nucleotide sequence: TGTGCCAGCAGTCCAGGGGTAGCGAGGGGCACAGATACGCAGTATTTT.